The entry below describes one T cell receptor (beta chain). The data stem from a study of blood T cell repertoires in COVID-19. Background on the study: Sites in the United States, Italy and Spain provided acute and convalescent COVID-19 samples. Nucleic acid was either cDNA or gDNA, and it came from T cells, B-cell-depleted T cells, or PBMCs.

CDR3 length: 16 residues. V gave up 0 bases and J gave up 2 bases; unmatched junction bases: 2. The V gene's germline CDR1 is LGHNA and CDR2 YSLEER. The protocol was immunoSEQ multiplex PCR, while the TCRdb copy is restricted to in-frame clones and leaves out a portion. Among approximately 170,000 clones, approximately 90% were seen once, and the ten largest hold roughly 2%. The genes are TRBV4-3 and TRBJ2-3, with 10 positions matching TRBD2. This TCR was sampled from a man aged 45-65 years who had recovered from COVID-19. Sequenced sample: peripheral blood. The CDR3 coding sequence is TGCGCCAGCAGCCAAGATAGCGGGGGGAACACAGATACGCAGTATTTT. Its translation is CASSQDSGGNTDTQYF.